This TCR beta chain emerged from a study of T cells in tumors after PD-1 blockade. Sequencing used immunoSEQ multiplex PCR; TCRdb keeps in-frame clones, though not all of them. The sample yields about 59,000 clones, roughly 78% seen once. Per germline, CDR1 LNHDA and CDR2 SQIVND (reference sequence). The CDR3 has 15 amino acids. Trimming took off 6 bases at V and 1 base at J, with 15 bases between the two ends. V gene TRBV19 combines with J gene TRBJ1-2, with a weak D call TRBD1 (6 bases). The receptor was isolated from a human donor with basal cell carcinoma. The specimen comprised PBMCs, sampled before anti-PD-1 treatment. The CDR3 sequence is CASSPGQRLNYGYTF. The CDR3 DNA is TGTGCCAGTAGCCCAGGACAGAGACTTAACTATGGCTACACCTTC.